What follows are 4 T cell receptor beta chains derived from one specimen sequenced in a study of vaccination and CD4 T cells after COVID-19. As to treatment: roughly 10-day PBMC culture with coronavirus spike peptide pools or control peptides (ViraFEST assay). Cultured CD4+ T cell DNA underwent sequencing with the Oncomine TCR Beta short-read assay. MiXCR was run by TCRdb on the PCR reads, yielding one entry per CDR3 protein. The sample carries more than 13,000 distinct CDR3 sequences, 30% recorded once. No cognate antigen is known for these TCRs. The sample taken for sequencing was cultured CD4+ T cells from blood. The source of these receptors is a human donor with COVID-19.

The chain combines TRBV1 with TRBJ1-5. TRBV1 is a documented pseudogene. The length of the CDR3 is 16 residues. CDR3: CTSSQDVHHSNQPQHF. CDR3 DNA sequence: TGCACCAGCAGCCAAGATGTCCACCATAGCAATCAGCCCCAGCATTTT.

J is TRBJ2-1 and V is TRBV11-1; 7 positions agree with TRBD1. Germline CDR1 is SGHAT and CDR2 is FQDESV (reference sequence). J was trimmed by 4 bases and V by 3 bases; bases with no gene match: 6. This CDR3 spans 15 amino acids. In DNA form, the CDR3 reads TGTGCCAGCAGCTTGGAGGACAGGACTTACAATGAGCAGTTCTTC. It translates to CASSLEDRTYNEQFF.

This clonotype was observed a handful of times. The chain is built from TRBV28 and TRBJ2-7; D perhaps matches TRBD2 (7 bases). Per germline, CDR1 MDHEN and CDR2 SYDVKM. This CDR3 region has 15 residues. Between the trimmed V and J ends, which lost 6 bases and 4 bases, there was a span of 19 bases. CDR3 protein: CASRPGGSSTYEQYF. DNA for the CDR3: TGTGCCAGCAGACCGGGGGGCAGTTCTACTTACGAGCAGTACTTC.

The V call is TRBV5-1, the J call TRBJ1-2; 7 positions agree with TRBD1. The V gene's germline CDR1 is SGHRS and CDR2 YFSETQ. This CDR3 is built from 14 residues. V shed 2 bases and J 6 bases; nucleotides not matched to a gene: 7. The CDR3 DNA follows: TGCGCCAGCAGCTTCTCGGACAGGCCTGATGGCTACACCTTC. Its translation is CASSFSDRPDGYTF.